The 7 T cell receptor beta chains in this list originate from one sample, sequenced in a study of regulatory dendritic cells for organ transplantation. This table comes from immunoSEQ multiplex PCR, and its TCRdb copy is limited to in-frame clones, with some not included. The sample yields 12,000 or so clones, around nine tenths seen once. Their cognate antigens are unknown. Allogeneic regulatory or mature dendritic cells were co-cultured for 4 to 6 days with CFSE-labeled sorted T cells at 1:10. Source material: naive CD8+ T cells from blood cultured with dendritic cells. Regarding subset: CD45RA+ naive T cells. The receptors were sampled from a human donor in good health.

V and J are TRBV7-2 and TRBJ1-1; the D is unclear. The V gene's germline CDR1 is SGHTA and CDR2 FQGNSA. With 5 bases removed from V and 3 bases from J, the gap between germline ends came to 13 bases. This CDR3 has 14 amino acids. CDR3 coding DNA: TGTGCCAGCAGCCAAGTTGCCCGCGACACTGAAGCTTTCTTT. Translating gives CASSQVARDTEAFF.

V usage is TRBV11-1 and J usage is TRBJ2-1, with D maybe TRBD2 (6 bases). The CDR3 runs 14 residues. CDR1 and CDR2 from the germline V gene are SGHAT and FQDESV (reference sequence). V was trimmed by 3 bases and J by 4 bases, leaving 10 bases between them. In DNA form, the CDR3 reads TGTGCCAGCAGCTTGGGGGGACCTTACAATGAGCAGTTCTTC. This translates into CASSLGGPYNEQFF.

This clone was recorded only once. In nucleotides, the CDR3 is TGTGCCAGCGGCCGCAGAGCCTATGGCTACACCTTC. Translating it yields CASGRRAYGYTF. The rearrangement uses TRBV9 and TRBJ1-2; D uncertain. Germline V gives CDR1 SGDLS, CDR2 YYNGEE. The V gene lost 7 bases and the J gene lost 4 bases, with 11 bases spanning the gap. The CDR3 contains 12 residues.

The V call is TRBV4-1, the J call TRBJ2-7; TRBD2 aligns across 12 bases. With V trimmed by 4 bases and J by 6 bases, 13 bases remained unmatched. Germline assignment: CDR1 MGHRA and CDR2 YSYEKL. This CDR3 comprises 17 residues. The CDR3 coding sequence is TGCGCCAGCAGCCCCTACCCCCCAGCTAGCGGGAGGGGCGAGCAGTACTTC. It is translated as CASSPYPPASGRGEQYF.

The chain employs TRBV6-1 and TRBJ2-7; D might be TRBD2 (5 bases). V was trimmed by 5 bases and J by 3 bases, leaving 11 bases between them. This CDR3 has 13 amino acids. Germline V gene data show CDR1 as MNHNS and CDR2 as SASEGT. The CDR3 here is CASSHGKHYEQYF. Written as DNA, the CDR3 is TGTGCCAGCAGTCACGGGAAACACTACGAGCAGTACTTC.

As for this clone: Other DNA sequences within the sample encode an identical CDR3. CDR3 loop: CSVVEGSGEQYF. CDR3 nucleotide sequence: TGCAGCGTTGTGGAGGGATCTGGCGAGCAGTACTTC. The chain recombines TRBV29-1 with TRBJ2-7, with D perhaps matching TRBD2 (6 bases). Trimming took off 4 bases at V and 6 bases at J, with 13 bases between the two ends. This CDR3 is built from 12 residues. The germline V gene has CDR1 SQVTM and CDR2 ANQGSEA.

This sequence joins TRBV27 and TRBJ2-7; 10 bases map to TRBD1. Germline V gene data show CDR1 as MNHEY and CDR2 as SMNVEV (reference sequence). The CDR3 is 14 residues long. The V and J ends lost 5 bases and 4 bases, in that order; junction bases with no gene match: 5. This CDR3 is CASSLTGGGYEQYF. The CDR3 nucleotides read TGTGCCAGCAGTCTGACAGGGGGCGGGTACGAGCAGTACTTC.